The clone carrying this T cell receptor beta chain was observed a single time. The sample is drawn from a study of shared clonotypes between healthy human individuals. The authors loaded 200 ng DNA, roughly 27,000 T cell genomes, into sorted-subset replicate PCRs. TCRdb's copy holds only in-frame clones and misses some; the assay was immunoSEQ multiplex PCR. Seen here are about 2.3 million clones, less than 95% observed once, and the top ten hold 0.3% to 0.45%. Germline assignment: CDR1 SGHRS and CDR2 YFSETQ. V was pared by 4 bases and J by 3 bases, with 20 bases between. CDR3 length equals 16 residues. Everyone who donated was a Caucasian adult who lived in Nashville, Tennessee.

The sequencing input was naive CD4+ T cells from PBMCs. Subset of the sample: CD45RA+ positively selected. This receptor was identified in a man in his late teens or twenties in good health. Some clones in this sample may be carry-over from other donors' samples. The V gene is TRBV5-1, the J gene TRBJ2-7, with D perhaps matching TRBD1 or TRBD2 (5 bases each). CDR3 in DNA: TGCGCCAGCAGCCCGCCCCTCCCTGGGGGTTTCTACGAGCAGTACTTC. Translated, it gives CASSPPLPGGFYEQYF.